The 17 T cell receptor beta chains reported below all come from one sample, sequenced in a study of identical twins. TCRdb reprocessed the 5' RACE reads with MiXCR, giving one entry per CDR3 protein. Of some 710,000 distinct CDR3 sequences in the sample, 5.5% to 6.5% were seen once. The sample taken for sequencing was naive T cells sorted from blood. All receptors come from a man between 18 and 35 years old in good health.

The chain employs TRBV27 and TRBJ1-1; no clear D. The CDR3 totals 13 residues. Trimming left V 7 bases short and J 4 bases short, with 13 bases between. The germline gives CDR1 MNHEY, CDR2 SMNVEV (reference sequence). The chain's CDR3 is CASNPYGGTEAFF. The DNA for the CDR3 is TGTGCCAGCAACCCATACGGAGGCACTGAAGCTTTCTTT.

V usage is TRBV25-1 and J usage is TRBJ2-7; perhaps TRBD1 as D (5 bases). Looked up from germline, CDR1 is MGHDK and CDR2 is SYGVNS. The V and J ends lost 7 bases and 4 bases respectively, with 11 bases between them. There are 12 residues in the CDR3. CDR3 sequence (DNA): TGTGCCAGCACCGGCAGGGAATACGAGCAGTACTTC. It codes for CASTGREYEQYF.

This clonotype was picked up a small number of times. V is TRBV7-8 and J is TRBJ2-3, with unresolved D. V was clipped by 3 bases and J by 0 bases, with 13 bases between them. Germline CDR1 and CDR2: SGHVS and FQNEAQ. The CDR3 totals 16 residues. CDR3 DNA sequence: TGTGCCAGCAGCTTCTTTTCGTTTAGTAGCACAGATACGCAGTATTTT. Protein product: CASSFFSFSSTDTQYF. Variable domain in full (rest from reference TRBV7-8 and TRBJ2-3): GAGVSQSPRYKVAKRGQDVALRCDPISGHVSLFWYQQALGQGPEFLTYFQNEAQLDKSGLPSDRFFAERPEGSVSTLKIQRTQQEDSAVYLCASSFFSFSSTDTQYFGPGTRLTVL.

This clonotype turned up a few times. This chain connects TRBV14 to TRBJ2-1; D could derive from TRBD1 or TRBD2 (5 bases each). The CDR3 runs to 16 residues. The V end lost 0 bases, the J end lost 9 bases, and 18 bases lay between the germline ends. In germline, CDR1 is SGHDN, CDR2 FVKESK. The CDR3 protein is CASSQDVGLASGEQFF. CDR3 nucleotides: TGTGCCAGCAGCCAAGATGTGGGGCTAGCTTCTGGTGAGCAGTTCTTC. Combining the CDR3 with reference TRBV14 and TRBJ2-1 gives the whole variable domain EAGVTQFPSHSVIEKGQTVTLRCDPISGHDNLYWYRRVMGKEIKFLLHFVKESKQDESGMPNNRFLAERTGGTYSTLKVQPAELEDSGVYFCASSQDVGLASGEQFFGPGTRLTVL.

The rearrangement links TRBV27 to TRBJ1-6, with TRBD1 matching 12 bases. The CDR3 extends over 17 amino acids. Germline V gene data show CDR1 as MNHEY and CDR2 as SMNVEV (reference sequence). The ends lost 4 bases at V and 10 bases at J; junction bases unmatched: 11. The chain's CDR3 is CASSSTGTGGLWSPLHF. The CDR3 region has the DNA TGTGCCAGCAGTTCAACCGGGACAGGGGGCTTGTGGTCACCCCTCCACTTT.

This clonotype was picked up many times. The rearrangement uses TRBV5-1 and TRBJ2-2; TRBD1 matches at 10 bases. With V trimmed by 7 bases and J by 3 bases, 3 bases remained unmatched. The CDR3 is 14 amino acids. CDR1 and CDR2 from the germline V gene are SGHRS and YFSETQ. CDR3 protein: CASPGTGDTGELFF. The CDR3 DNA is TGCGCCAGCCCCGGGACAGGGGACACCGGGGAGCTGTTTTTT.

This clonotype was seen ten or more times. This sequence joins TRBV7-9 and TRBJ2-3; D gene ambiguous. This CDR3 has 12 residues. Germline V gives CDR1 SEHNR, CDR2 FQNEAQ (reference sequence). V was shortened by 4 bases and J by 6 bases, with 8 bases between the two germline ends. The CDR3 sequence: CASSYDWDTQYF. The CDR3, as DNA: TGTGCCAGCAGCTATGATTGGGATACGCAGTATTTT.

This clonotype appeared a few times. This chain joins TRBV12-3 or TRBV12-4 and TRBJ1-3; D call uncertain. Trimming shortened V by 3 bases and J by 4 bases, and 16 bases separated the two germline ends. The CDR3 is made up of 16 amino acids. CDR3 DNA: TGTGCCAGCAGTTTGTTCAAGTGGGGTTCAGGAAACACCATATATTTT. Its protein product is CASSLFKWGSGNTIYF.

The J gene is TRBJ2-1, the V gene TRBV7-2; D remains ambiguous. V shed 3 bases and J shed 3 bases, with 9 bases lying between them. This CDR3 is built from 14 residues. Germline values: CDR1 SGHTA, CDR2 FQGNSA. As DNA, the CDR3 is TGTGCCAGCAGCTTCCGATTAAACTACAATGAGCAGTTCTTC. This translates into CASSFRLNYNEQFF.

The V gene is TRBV7-9, the J gene TRBJ2-3; D may correspond to TRBD1 or TRBD2 (5 bases each). The CDR3 consists of 15 residues. V was clipped by 5 bases and J by 0 bases, with 12 bases between them. Per the germline V gene, CDR1 is SEHNR and CDR2 is FQNEAQ (reference sequence). CDR3 residues: CASSPRDPSTDTQYF. For the CDR3, the DNA is TGTGCCAGCAGCCCCCGGGACCCAAGCACAGATACGCAGTATTTT.

This clonotype was counted only a few times. The chain employs TRBV7-8 and TRBJ1-3; the D gene is possibly TRBD1 (6 bases). Trimming left V 5 bases short and J 0 bases short, with 11 bases between. The CDR3 spans 15 residues. Germline lookup yields CDR1 SGHVS and CDR2 FQNEAQ. CDR3 sequence reads: CASSQDRNSGNTIYF. The CDR3 bases are TGTGCCAGCAGCCAAGACAGGAACTCTGGAAACACCATATATTTT.

A few counts support this clonotype. The chain joins TRBV7-8 to TRBJ2-1; TRBD1 aligns across 10 bases. This CDR3 has 14 amino acids. Germline V gene data show CDR1 as SGHVS and CDR2 as FQNEAQ. Trimming at V came to 4 bases and at J to 10 bases, leaving 7 bases not matched to a gene. The DNA for the CDR3 is TGTGCCAGCAGCTCAGGGACAGGGGTGGGCGAGCAGTTCTTC. It translates to CASSSGTGVGEQFF.

This clonotype was seen many times. The chain links TRBV28 to TRBJ2-1, with 7 bases matching TRBD2. The V segment lost 4 bases and the J segment 3 bases; nucleotides outside the gene matches: 3. The CDR3 runs 14 residues. Germline V CDR1 and CDR2: MDHEN, SYDVKM. The CDR3 protein is CASSWRERYNEQFF. In DNA form, the CDR3 reads TGTGCCAGCAGTTGGCGGGAGCGCTACAATGAGCAGTTCTTC.

Details on this clonotype: One base away lies a much larger clone, so this may be a sequencing read error. The chain links TRBV15 to TRBJ2-3; perhaps TRBD2 as D (6 bases). Germline-derived CDR1 and CDR2 are LNHNV and YYDKDF (reference sequence). The CDR3 is 14 residues long. The CDR3 loop reads CATSDREFTDTPYF. DNA for the CDR3: TGTGCCACCAGCGATCGGGAGTTTACAGATACGCCGTATTTT.

This clonotype was counted at least ten times. The chain links TRBV5-4 to TRBJ2-5, with D possibly TRBD2 on 6 matching bases. The V end lost 2 bases, the J end lost 4 bases, and 12 bases lay between the germline ends. The germline V gene has CDR1 SGHNT and CDR2 YYREEE (reference sequence). The CDR3 has 14 residues. DNA for the CDR3: TGTGCCAGCAGCTTTTGGAGGGCCGGAGAGACCCAGTACTTC. Its translation is CASSFWRAGETQYF.

This clonotype was recorded at least ten times. The V gene is TRBV29-1, the J gene TRBJ2-1; 9 bases line up with TRBD1. The CDR3 is 14 amino acids. CDR1 is SQVTM, CDR2 ANQGSEA, per germline. The J segment lost 6 bases and the V segment lost 7 bases, leaving 10 bases of the junction unmatched. CDR3 loop: CSATPGQGGNEQFF. As DNA, the CDR3 is TGCAGCGCGACGCCGGGACAGGGAGGCAATGAGCAGTTCTTC.

The J gene is TRBJ2-7, the V gene TRBV11-2; TRBD2 matches at 7 bases. The CDR3 spans 18 residues. Germline V gene data show CDR1 as SGHAT and CDR2 as FQNNGV. The ends lost 1 base at V and 4 bases at J; junction bases unmatched: 16. The CDR3 DNA sequence: TGTGCCAGCAGCTTAGTTACAGCGGGAACCCAGTGGGGTTACGAGCAGTACTTC. Amino acids: CASSLVTAGTQWGYEQYF.